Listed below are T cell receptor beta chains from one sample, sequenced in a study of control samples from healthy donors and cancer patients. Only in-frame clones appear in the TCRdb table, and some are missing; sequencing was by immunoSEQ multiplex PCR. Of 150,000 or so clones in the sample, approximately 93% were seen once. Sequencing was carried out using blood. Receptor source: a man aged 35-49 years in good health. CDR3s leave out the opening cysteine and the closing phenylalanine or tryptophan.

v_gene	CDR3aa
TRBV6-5	ASSYSRGWEQY
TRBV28	ASSTVSYEQY
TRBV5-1	ASSLNFNEQF
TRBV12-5	ASGLLGINYGYT
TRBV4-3	ASSQDSRGPPALH
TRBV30	AWSPGGGLT
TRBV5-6	ASSLGPATTNEKLF
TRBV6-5	ASSIQGTGELF
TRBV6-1	ASSEQSGNTIY
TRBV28	ASTPWGAAIAEAF
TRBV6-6	ASSYRGSGDEKLF
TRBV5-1	ASSLGGSGRMNTEAF
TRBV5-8	AAVGGGPSYEQY
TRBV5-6	ASSLVAGANTGELF
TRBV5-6	ASSPGRVNYGYT